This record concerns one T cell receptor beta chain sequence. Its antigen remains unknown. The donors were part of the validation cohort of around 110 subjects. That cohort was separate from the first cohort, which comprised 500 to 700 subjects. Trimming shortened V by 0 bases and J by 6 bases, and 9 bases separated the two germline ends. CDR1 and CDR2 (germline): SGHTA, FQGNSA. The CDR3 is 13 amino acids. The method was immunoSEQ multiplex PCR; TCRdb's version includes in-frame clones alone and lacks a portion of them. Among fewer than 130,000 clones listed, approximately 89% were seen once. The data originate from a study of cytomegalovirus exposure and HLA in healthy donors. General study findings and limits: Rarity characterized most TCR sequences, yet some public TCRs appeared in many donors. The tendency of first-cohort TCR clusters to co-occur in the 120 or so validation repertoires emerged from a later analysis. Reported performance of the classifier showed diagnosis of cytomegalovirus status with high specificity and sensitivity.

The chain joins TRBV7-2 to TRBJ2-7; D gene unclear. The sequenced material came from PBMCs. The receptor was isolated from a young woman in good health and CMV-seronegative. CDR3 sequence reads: CASSLAYQREQYF. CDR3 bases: TGTGCCAGCAGCTTAGCGTATCAGCGCGAGCAGTACTTC.